This T cell receptor (beta chain) was identified during a study of T cells in Graves' hyperthyroidism and ophthalmopathy. Diagnostic decisions used clinical symptoms, serum thyroxine and TRAb, thyroid ultrasound and orbital computed tomography. The germline V gene encodes CDR1 SEHNR and CDR2 FQNEAQ (reference sequence). The CDR3 is 17 residues long. The ends were cut back, 4 bases at V and 7 bases at J, with 25 bases in the middle. It was RNA transcripts that yielded the amplified TCR beta CDR3 regions. First-round RT-PCR targeting the TCR CDR3 was performed with the HTBI primer set. TCRdb re-analysed the multiplex PCR reads in MiXCR, keeping a single row per CDR3 protein. The sample records about 510,000 distinct CDR3 sequences, 46% being singletons.

The gene calls are TRBV7-9 and TRBJ1-2; D is possibly TRBD1 (5 bases). This TCR derives from an adult woman with Graves' disease, either hyperthyroidism or ophthalmopathy (not recorded which). The sequenced sample consisted of peripheral blood or thyroid tissue (not recorded which). This chain's CDR3 is CASSSTPYRPPQRGYTF. The CDR3 DNA follows: TGTGCCAGCAGCTCGACCCCTTACAGGCCCCCCCAGCGTGGCTACACCTTC. The whole variable domain, filled in from reference TRBV7-9 and TRBJ1-2, reads DTGVSQNPRHKITKRGQNVTFRCDPISEHNRLYWYRQTLGQGPEFLTYFQNEAQLEKSRLLSDRFSAERPKGSFSTLEIQRTEQGDSAMYLCASSSTPYRPPQRGYTFGSGTRLTVV.